Detailed here is one T cell receptor (beta chain). The antigen is unknown. This may arise from a read error, as a much more abundant clone is one base away. The CDR3 loop spans 15 amino acids. CDR1 is SGDLS and CDR2 is YYNGEE in the germline V gene. V gave up 3 bases and J gave up 0 bases; unmatched junction bases: 1. The data stem from a study of blood T cells in healthy people across ages. Each sample yielded at least 6 million isolated PBMCs. Together with a sample-barcoded 5' primer, a J-beta primer mix was included in a second PCR lasting roughly 6 to 12 cycles. Unique molecular identifiers of 12 random nucleotides labeled each cDNA. TCRdb itself ran the 5' RACE reads through MiXCR, one entry per CDR3 protein. Altogether hundreds of thousands of distinct CDR3 sequences are present, around 41% being singletons, with the ten largest covering about 30%. General study results and limits: Age brought a roughly linear fall in TCR beta diversity measured per million T cells. With unsorted PBMCs, a conclusive comparison of naive versus antigen-experienced cells was not possible.

Sequencing was done on a sample of blood. The chain uses TRBV9 and TRBJ2-1; TRBD2 agrees at 9 bases. This clonotype originated in a man older than 75 in good health. The CDR3 nucleotides read TGTGCCAGCAGCGCTAGCGGGACCTCCTACAATGAGCAGTTCTTC. It encodes CASSASGTSYNEQFF.